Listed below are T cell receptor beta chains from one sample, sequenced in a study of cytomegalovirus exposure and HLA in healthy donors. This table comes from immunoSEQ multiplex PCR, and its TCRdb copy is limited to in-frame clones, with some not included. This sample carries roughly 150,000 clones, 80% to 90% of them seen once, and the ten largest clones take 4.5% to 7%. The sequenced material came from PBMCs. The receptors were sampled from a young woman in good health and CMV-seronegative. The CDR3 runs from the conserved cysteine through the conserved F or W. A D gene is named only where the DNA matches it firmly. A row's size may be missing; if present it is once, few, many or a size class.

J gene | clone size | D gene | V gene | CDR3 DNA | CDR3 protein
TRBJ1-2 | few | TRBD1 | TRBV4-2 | TGTGCCAGCAGCCAAGAGATGACAGGGCAATATGGCTACACCTTC | CASSQEMTGQYGYTF
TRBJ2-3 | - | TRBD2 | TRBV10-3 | TGTGCCACCACCCTAGCGGGAGGCCCCACAGATACGCAGTATTTT | CATTLAGGPTDTQYF
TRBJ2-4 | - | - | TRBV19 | TGTGCCAGTAGTCCAGGCCGGGCACAAAACATTCAGTACTTC | CASSPGRAQNIQYF
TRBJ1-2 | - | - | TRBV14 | TGTGCCAGCAGCCAAGATCTCAGGGTTCACGGCTACACCTTC | CASSQDLRVHGYTF
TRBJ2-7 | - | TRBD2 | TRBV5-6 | TGTGCCAGCAGCTTGGTTAGCGGGAGGGCTTCTGCCTACGAGCAGTACTTC | CASSLVSGRASAYEQYF
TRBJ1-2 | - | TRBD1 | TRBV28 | TGTGCCAGCAGTTTACCTACCGGGACAGCCTATGGCTACACCTTC | CASSLPTGTAYGYTF
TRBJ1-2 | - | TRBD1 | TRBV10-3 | TGTGCCATCAGTAAGACAGGGGTTAACTATGGCTACACCTTC | CAISKTGVNYGYTF
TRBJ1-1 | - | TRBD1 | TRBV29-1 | TGCAGCGCATCAACAGGGGTACGTGAAGCTTTCTTT | CSASTGVREAFF
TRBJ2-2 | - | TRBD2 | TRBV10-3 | TGTGCCACTGTGAAGCGGGGGCCGAACACCGGGGAGCTGTTTTTT | CATVKRGPNTGELFF
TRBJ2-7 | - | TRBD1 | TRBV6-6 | TGTGCCAGCAGTCACCCCTCTACAGGGGACGAGCAGTACTTC | CASSHPSTGDEQYF
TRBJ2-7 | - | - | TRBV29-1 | TGCAGCGTTACCACTCGCGGTCTGAGCGAGCAGTACTTC | CSVTTRGLSEQYF
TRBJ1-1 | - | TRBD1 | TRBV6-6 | TGTGCCAGCAGTAGACAGGGGCCGAACACTGAAGCTTTCTTT | CASSRQGPNTEAFF